A selection of T cell receptor beta chains follows, all from one sample in a study of OX40 agonist ivuxolimab in advanced cancers. Measured with immunoSEQ multiplex PCR; TCRdb has only the in-frame clones, and not every one. Of 83,000 or so clones in the sample, just over 85% were seen once. The sample in question was CD4+ or CD8+ T cells sorted from blood, obtained in a trial of the OX40 agonist ivuxolimab. The receptors shown here come from an adult with an advanced solid tumor such as melanoma, head and neck, liver or kidney cancer. Each CDR3 is given with its conserved first and last residue. Fields, in order: D gene, clone size, V gene, J gene, CDR3 DNA, CDR3 protein. A D gene is named only where the DNA matches it firmly. Size values are once, few and many counts, or a class for expanded clones, and some rows have none.

TRBD1	-	TRBV9	TRBJ1-3	TGTGCCAGCAGCGTAGTGGGACAGGGAACTGGAAACACCATATATTTT	CASSVVGQGTGNTIYF
-	many	TRBV6-5	TRBJ2-3	TGTGCCAGCGGGGGCGGGGGTTCTAGCACAGATACGCAGTATTTT	CASGGGGSSTDTQYF
-	once	TRBV7-3	TRBJ1-2	TGTGCCAGCAGCTTAAGGCCAGCCTTTCCGAACTATGGCTACACCTTC	CASSLRPAFPNYGYTF
-	-	TRBV4-2	TRBJ2-1	TGTGCCAGCAGCCCCCGGGACTTATACAATGAGCAGTTCTTC	CASSPRDLYNEQFF
-	once	TRBV6-5	TRBJ1-2	TGTGCCAGCAGGGGCGCGTCTAACTATGGCTACACCTTC	CASRGASNYGYTF
-	-	TRBV18	TRBJ2-3	TGTGCCAGCTCACCAACTTCTTTCGAGCAGTATTTT	CASSPTSFEQYF
-	-	TRBV19	TRBJ1-1	TGTGCCAGCCTTTCGTTTAGGCCGGGCAGGCGGAACACTGAAGCTTTCTTT	CASLSFRPGRRNTEAFF
TRBD2	-	TRBV9	TRBJ2-1	TGTGCCAGCAGCCCAGGGACTAGCGGGAGAGGTAACAATGAGCAGTTCTTC	CASSPGTSGRGNNEQFF
-	-	TRBV5-6	TRBJ1-6	TGTGCCAGCAGCTTGTTTTCAGGGGTCAATTCACCCCTCCACTTT	CASSLFSGVNSPLHF
TRBD1	once	TRBV4-2	TRBJ1-1	TGTGCCAGCAGCCAAGAACCGACAGGGGGCACTGAAGCTTTCTTT	CASSQEPTGGTEAFF
-	once	TRBV10-3	TRBJ2-5	TGTGCCATCGGCAGGGGGGTCCAAGAGACCCAGTACTTC	CAIGRGVQETQYF
-	once	TRBV5-1	TRBJ1-4	TGCGCCAGCAGCCCGGGGGTGACCCCGGCCTTTAATGAAAAACTGTTTTTT	CASSPGVTPAFNEKLFF